This T cell receptor (beta chain) was documented in a study of radiation and T cells in renal cell carcinoma. Turning to this clone: Its antigen is undetermined.

The protocol was immunoSEQ multiplex PCR, while the TCRdb copy is restricted to in-frame clones and leaves out a portion. Among nearly 20,000 clones, 60% to 75% were seen once, and the ten largest hold roughly an eighth. General study results and limits: Compared with controls, irradiated tumors had more, larger dominant CDR3 motifs.

This CDR3 is built from 15 residues. Germline CDR1 and CDR2: MRHNA and SNTAGT. Trimming cost V 5 bases and J 3 bases, with 14 bases left between them. Documented treatment: 15 Gy SBRT to primary tumor, nephrectomy 4 weeks later. The rearrangement uses TRBV6-4 and TRBJ1-5, with D possibly being TRBD1 (6 bases). Here the sequenced sample was tumor tissue, taken from a patient whose treatment included radiotherapy and nephrectomy. This TCR derives from a woman aged 70 to 79 with renal cell carcinoma. The CDR3 is CASSYGGDNNQPQHF. CDR3 nucleotides: TGTGCCAGCAGTTACGGAGGGGACAACAATCAGCCCCAGCATTTT.